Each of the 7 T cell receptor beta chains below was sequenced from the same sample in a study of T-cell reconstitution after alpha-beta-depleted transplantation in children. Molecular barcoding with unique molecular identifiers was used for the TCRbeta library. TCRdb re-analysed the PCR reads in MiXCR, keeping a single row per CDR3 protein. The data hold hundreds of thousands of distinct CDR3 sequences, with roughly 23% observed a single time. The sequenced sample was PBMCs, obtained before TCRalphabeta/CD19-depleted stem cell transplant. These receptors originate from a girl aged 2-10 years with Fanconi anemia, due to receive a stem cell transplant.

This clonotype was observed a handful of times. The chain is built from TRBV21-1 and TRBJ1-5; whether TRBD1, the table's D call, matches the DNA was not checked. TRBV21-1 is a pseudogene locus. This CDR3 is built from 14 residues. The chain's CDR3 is CASSKGDSNQPQHF. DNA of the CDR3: TGTGCCAGCAGCAAGGGGGATAGCAATCAGCCCCAGCATTTT.

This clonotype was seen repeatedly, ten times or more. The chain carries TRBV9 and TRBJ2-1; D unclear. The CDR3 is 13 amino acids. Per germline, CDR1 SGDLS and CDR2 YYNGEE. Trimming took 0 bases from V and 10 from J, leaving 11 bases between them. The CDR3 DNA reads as TGTGCCAGCAGCGTAGGAGGCAATGGCGAGCAGTTCTTC. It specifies CASSVGGNGEQFF.

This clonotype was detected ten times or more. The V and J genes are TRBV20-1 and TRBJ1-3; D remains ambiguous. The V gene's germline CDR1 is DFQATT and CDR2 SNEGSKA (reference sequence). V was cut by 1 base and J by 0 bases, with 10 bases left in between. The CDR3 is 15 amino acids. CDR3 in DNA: TGCAGTGCTAGAGCATCTCTCAGCTCTGGAAACACCATATATTTT. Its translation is CSARASLSSGNTIYF.

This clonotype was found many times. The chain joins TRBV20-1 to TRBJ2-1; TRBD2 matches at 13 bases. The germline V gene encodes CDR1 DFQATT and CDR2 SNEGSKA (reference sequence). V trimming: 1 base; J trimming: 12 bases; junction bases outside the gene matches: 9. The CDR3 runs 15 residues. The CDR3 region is CSARVSLAGGPGQFF. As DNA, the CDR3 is TGCAGTGCTAGAGTATCACTAGCGGGGGGGCCTGGGCAGTTCTTC.

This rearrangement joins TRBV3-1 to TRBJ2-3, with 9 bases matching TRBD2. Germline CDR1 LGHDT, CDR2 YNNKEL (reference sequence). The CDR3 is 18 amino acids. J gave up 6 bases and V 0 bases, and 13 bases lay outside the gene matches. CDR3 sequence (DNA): TGTGCCAGCAGCCAAGAAGGCCCGACTAGCGGCGGTACGGATACGCAGTATTTT. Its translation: CASSQEGPTSGGTDTQYF.

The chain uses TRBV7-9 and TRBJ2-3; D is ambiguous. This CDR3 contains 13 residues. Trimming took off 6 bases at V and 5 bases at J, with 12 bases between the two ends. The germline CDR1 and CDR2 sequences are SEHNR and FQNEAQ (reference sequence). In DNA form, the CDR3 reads TGTGCCAGCAGTCAGACGTCAGTAGATACGCAGTATTTT. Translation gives CASSQTSVDTQYF.

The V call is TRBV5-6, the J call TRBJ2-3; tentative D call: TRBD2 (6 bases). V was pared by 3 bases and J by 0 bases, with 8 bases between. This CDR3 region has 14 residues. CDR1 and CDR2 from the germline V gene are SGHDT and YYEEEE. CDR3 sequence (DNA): TGTGCCAGCAGCTCCGCGGGGAGCACAGATACGCAGTATTTT. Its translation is CASSSAGSTDTQYF.